These 3 T cell receptor beta chains came from one sample sequenced in a study of T cell repertoires in cytomegalovirus infection. TCRdb re-called the reads through MiXCR, storing one row per CDR3 protein. The sample includes a few hundred thousand distinct CDR3 sequences, about 28% of them seen just once. No antigen has been identified for these receptors. This specimen was cultured PBMCs, taken from culture after CMV antigen stimulation. The origin of the receptors is a human donor in good health (CMV status not recorded). Some clones in this sample may be carry-over from other donors' samples.

This clonotype turned up a few times. The chain joins TRBV5-4 to TRBJ2-1; TRBD2 matches 11 bases. Per the germline V gene, CDR1 is SGHNT and CDR2 is YYREEE (reference sequence). This CDR3 has 15 amino acids. J lost 3 bases, V lost 4 bases, and 3 bases had no gene match. CDR3 nucleotide sequence: TGTGCCAGCAGCGAAACTAGCGGGAGCTACAATGAGCAGTTCTTC. Translated, it gives CASSETSGSYNEQFF.

The chain is built from TRBV10-3 and TRBJ1-1, with 7 bases aligning to TRBD1. Germline V gene data show CDR1 as ENHRY and CDR2 as SYGVKD. Trimming removed 11 bases from V and 4 bases from J; junction bases left unmatched: 13. The CDR3 has 14 residues. The CDR3 spells CAADMGGGITEAFF. DNA for the CDR3: TGTGCCGCCGATATGGGAGGGGGCATCACTGAAGCTTTCTTT.

Only a few counts were recorded for this clonotype. This chain uses TRBV29-1 with TRBJ1-4, with D hard to call. Germline CDR1 reads SQVTM; CDR2 reads ANQGSEA. V was shortened by 5 bases and J by 5 bases, with 18 bases between the two germline ends. The CDR3 sequence is 15 residues long. The CDR3 sequence: CSVYGSTRENEKLFF. The CDR3, as DNA: TGCAGCGTTTACGGAAGTACGCGGGAGAATGAAAAACTGTTTTTT.